Below are 13 T cell receptor beta chains sequenced from a single sample in a study of cytomegalovirus exposure and HLA in healthy donors. A multiplex PCR was run with 60 Vbeta primers and 13 Jbeta primers. Clones were sequenced by immunoSEQ multiplex PCR, and TCRdb holds only the in-frame ones, with some missing. The data contain 150,000 to 200,000 clones, roughly 77% of them singletons. Sequenced input: PBMCs. These receptors all come from a woman in her thirties or forties in good health and CMV-seropositive.

The count of this clone is one. The J gene is TRBJ2-5, the V gene TRBV2; the match to TRBD1 covers 7 bases. CDR1 SNHLY and CDR2 FYNNEI come from the germline V gene. This CDR3 contains 13 residues. V lost 7 bases to trimming and J lost 3 bases; unmatched junction nucleotides: 5. The CDR3 spells CASKDRWEETQYF. CDR3 sequence (DNA): TGTGCCAGCAAGGACAGGTGGGAAGAGACCCAGTACTTC.

V gene TRBV6-5 combines with J gene TRBJ2-7, with 10 nucleotides matching TRBD2. The CDR3 has 15 residues. The germline CDR1 and CDR2 sequences are MNHEY and SVGAGI. The V and J ends lost 6 bases and 0 bases, in that order; junction bases with no gene match: 5. The CDR3 loop is CASSRPSGGSYEQYF. The CDR3 DNA reads as TGTGCCAGCAGCCGCCCTAGCGGGGGCTCCTACGAGCAGTACTTC.

The CDR3 bases are TGTGCCAGCAGTGGCGGGGGGGCCACTGAAGCTTTCTTT. Protein: CASSGGGATEAFF. J is TRBJ1-1 and V is TRBV6-5, with D perhaps matching TRBD1 (6 bases). Germline values: CDR1 MNHEY, CDR2 SVGAGI. This CDR3 is built from 13 residues. Between the trimmed V and J ends, which lost 5 bases and 4 bases, there was a span of 11 bases.

The CDR3 sequence is CSSGQLDGYTF. CDR3 bases: TGCAGCTCTGGACAGTTGGATGGCTACACCTTC. The chain joins TRBV29-1 to TRBJ1-2; weak D call: TRBD1 (6 bases). Germline CDR1 SQVTM, CDR2 ANQGSEA. V was cut by 8 bases and J by 6 bases, with 13 bases left in between. The CDR3 is made up of 11 amino acids.

The chain combines TRBV5-1 with TRBJ1-2; perhaps TRBD1 as D (6 bases). The CDR3 length is 16 residues. CDR1 and CDR2 from the germline V gene are SGHRS and YFSETQ. V was trimmed by 0 bases and J by 2 bases, leaving 14 bases between them. Here the CDR3 DNA reads TGCGCCAGCAGCTTGGTTGGCAGGGGTCCCAACTATGGCTACACCTTC. This sequence encodes CASSLVGRGPNYGYTF.

V is TRBV18 and J is TRBJ1-1; 9 nucleotides match TRBD1. The CDR3 sequence is 12 residues long. V was pared by 6 bases and J by 5 bases, with 1 base of the junction left unmatched. The germline CDR1 and CDR2 sequences are KGHSH and LQKENI. DNA of the CDR3: TGTGCCAGCTCGGACAGGGGAACTGAAGCTTTCTTT. Protein sequence: CASSDRGTEAFF.

This clone was counted a single time. The rearrangement joins TRBV29-1 to TRBJ2-3; the D is unclear. Trimming left V 2 bases short and J 0 bases short, with 9 bases between. This CDR3 region has 14 residues. Looked up from germline, CDR1 is SQVTM and CDR2 is ANQGSEA. The CDR3 bases are TGCAGCGTTGAATTAATAACTAGCACAGATACGCAGTATTTT. Residues: CSVELITSTDTQYF.

The chain employs TRBV7-2 and TRBJ2-7, with D perhaps TRBD2 (5 bases). CDR3 length: 14 amino acids. The V and J ends lost 5 bases and 0 bases respectively, with 11 bases between them. Germline CDR1 and CDR2: SGHTA and FQGNSA. The CDR3 sequence is CASSQDFSSYEQYF. As DNA, the CDR3 is TGTGCCAGCAGCCAGGACTTTAGCTCCTACGAGCAGTACTTC.

The rearrangement links TRBV2 to TRBJ2-3; 8 bases map to TRBD2. The J segment lost 7 bases and the V segment lost 6 bases, leaving 12 bases of the junction unmatched. This CDR3 has 15 residues. Germline lookup yields CDR1 SNHLY and CDR2 FYNNEI. CDR3 in DNA: TGTGCCAGCAGAACCGAGGTAGCGGGGTTGAATACGCAGTATTTT. Encoded protein: CASRTEVAGLNTQYF.

This clone has just one count. J is TRBJ2-5 and V is TRBV29-1, with TRBD2 matching 8 bases. TRBJ2-7 matches the DNA end more closely, so the J call is doubtful. Germline V gene data show CDR1 as SQVTM and CDR2 as ANQGSEA. The CDR3 has 15 residues. The CDR3 sequence: CSVRSGGDVVYEQYF. CDR3 DNA: TGCAGCGTTCGCTCGGGGGGGGATGTGGTCTACGAGCAGTACTTC.

This sequence joins TRBV19 and TRBJ2-1, with 7 bases lining up with TRBD2. From germline, CDR1 is LNHDA and CDR2 SQIVND (reference sequence). V was clipped by 1 base and J by 6 bases; unmatched bases: 9. This CDR3 has 16 residues. In nucleotides, the CDR3 is TGTGCCAGTAGTATAGTTGACAGCGGGGCTGGCAATGAGCAGTTCTTC. Protein product: CASSIVDSGAGNEQFF.

V gene TRBV30 combines with J gene TRBJ1-6, with D hard to call. Trimming removed 0 bases from V and 10 bases from J, with 16 bases in between. Germline-derived CDR1 and CDR2 are GTSNPN and SVGIG (reference sequence). The CDR3 is made up of 15 amino acids. CDR3 amino acids: CAWSVDRPGRSPLHF. CDR3 nucleotides: TGTGCCTGGAGTGTAGACCGCCCGGGTCGCTCACCCCTCCACTTT.

The chain couples TRBV6-5 to TRBJ1-4; D is possibly TRBD1 (5 bases). V was pared by 6 bases and J by 0 bases, with 8 bases between. The CDR3 is 14 amino acids. From germline, CDR1 is MNHEY and CDR2 SVGAGI. CDR3 sequence (DNA): TGTGCCAGCAGCCGACAGCCAACTAATGAAAAACTGTTTTTT. It encodes CASSRQPTNEKLFF.